Given below is one T cell receptor beta chain in context. The source of the sample is a study of cytomegalovirus exposure and HLA in healthy donors. Across the whole study: As released early, the data held about 85 million unique TCRs from HLA-typed donors. The Caucasian-associated ancestry cluster held under 90% of under 450 genotyped donors.

PCR primers comprised 60 Vbeta and 13 Jbeta primers. Clones were sequenced by immunoSEQ multiplex PCR, and TCRdb holds only the in-frame ones, with some missing. The sample comprises around 130,000 clones, around 77% of which are singletons, and approximately 5% rests with the top ten. Per the germline V gene, CDR1 is SGHAT and CDR2 is FQNNGV. The V end lost 1 base, the J end lost 0 bases, and 21 bases lay between the germline ends. CDR3 length: 19 residues. The sample taken for sequencing was PBMCs. This sequence joins TRBV11-2 and TRBJ1-1; D possibly corresponds to TRBD1 (6 bases). This sequence originates from a man aged 30 to 45 in good health and CMV-seronegative. The CDR3 protein is CASSLGDPRQGRLNTEAFF. The CDR3 nucleotides are TGTGCCAGCAGCTTAGGGGATCCCCGCCAGGGGCGATTGAACACTGAAGCTTTCTTT.